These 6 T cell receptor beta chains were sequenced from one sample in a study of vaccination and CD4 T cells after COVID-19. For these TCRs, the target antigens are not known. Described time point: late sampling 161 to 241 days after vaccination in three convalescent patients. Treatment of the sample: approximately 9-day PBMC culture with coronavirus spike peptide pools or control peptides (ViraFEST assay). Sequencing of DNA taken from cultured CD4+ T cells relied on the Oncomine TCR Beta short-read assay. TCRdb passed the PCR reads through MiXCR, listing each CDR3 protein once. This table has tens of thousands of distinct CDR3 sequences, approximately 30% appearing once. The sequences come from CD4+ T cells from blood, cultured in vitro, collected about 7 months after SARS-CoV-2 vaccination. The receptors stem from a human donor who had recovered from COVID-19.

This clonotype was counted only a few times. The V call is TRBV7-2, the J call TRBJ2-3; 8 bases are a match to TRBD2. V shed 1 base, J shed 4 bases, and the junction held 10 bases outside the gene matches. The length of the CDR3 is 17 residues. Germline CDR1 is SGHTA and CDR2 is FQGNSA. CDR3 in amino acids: CASSLDHRGGQSDTQYF. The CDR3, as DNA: TGTGCCAGCAGCTTAGATCACCGGGGGGGCCAATCAGATACGCAGTATTTT.

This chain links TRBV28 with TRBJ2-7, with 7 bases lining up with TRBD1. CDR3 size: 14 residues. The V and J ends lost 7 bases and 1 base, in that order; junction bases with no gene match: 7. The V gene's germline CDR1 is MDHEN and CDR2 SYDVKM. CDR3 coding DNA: TGTGCCAGCATTGTCCCGGGACAGTCCTACGAGCAGTACTTC. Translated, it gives CASIVPGQSYEQYF.

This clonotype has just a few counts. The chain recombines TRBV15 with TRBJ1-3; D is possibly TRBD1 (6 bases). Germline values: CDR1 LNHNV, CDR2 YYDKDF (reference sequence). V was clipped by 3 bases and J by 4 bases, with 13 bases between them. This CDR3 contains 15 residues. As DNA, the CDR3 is TGTGCCACCAGCAGGGACAGCCAGCGAGGAAACACCATATATTTT. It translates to CATSRDSQRGNTIYF.

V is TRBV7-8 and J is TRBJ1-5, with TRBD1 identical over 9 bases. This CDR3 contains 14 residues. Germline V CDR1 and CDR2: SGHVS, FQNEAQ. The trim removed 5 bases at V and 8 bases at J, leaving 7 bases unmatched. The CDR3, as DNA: TGTGCCAGCAGCGATTACAGGGGGCGTAAGCCCCAGCATTTT. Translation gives CASSDYRGRKPQHF. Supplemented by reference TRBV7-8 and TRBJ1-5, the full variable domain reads GAGVSQSPRYKVAKRGQDVALRCDPISGHVSLFWYQQALGQGPEFLTYFQNEAQLDKSGLPSDRFFAERPEGSVSTLKIQRTQQEDSAVYLCASSDYRGRKPQHFGDGTRLSIL.

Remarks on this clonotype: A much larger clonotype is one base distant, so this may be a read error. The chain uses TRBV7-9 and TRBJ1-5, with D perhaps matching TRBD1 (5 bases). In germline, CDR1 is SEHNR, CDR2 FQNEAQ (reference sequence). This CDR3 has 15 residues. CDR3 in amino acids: CASGLGQGWDQPQHF. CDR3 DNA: TGTGCCAGCGGCTTAGGGCAGGGCTGGGATCAGCCCCAGCATTTT.

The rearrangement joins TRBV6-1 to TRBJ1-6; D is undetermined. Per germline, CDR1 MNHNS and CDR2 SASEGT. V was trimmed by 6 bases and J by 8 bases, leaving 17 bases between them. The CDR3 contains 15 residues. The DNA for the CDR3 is TGTGCCAGCAGGGCCGCTCACCCCTGGGATTCACCCCTCCACTTT. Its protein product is CASRAAHPWDSPLHF.